This T cell receptor (beta chain) comes out of a study of blood T cells in healthy people across ages. In the case of this clonotype: Its antigen is unidentified.

CDR3 length: 15 amino acids. Per germline, CDR1 DFQATT and CDR2 SNEGSKA (reference sequence). The V gene end was trimmed by 2 bases and the J gene end by 6 bases; junction bases not matched to a gene: 9. The authors ran a second PCR of about 7 to 11 cycles using a sample-barcoded 5' primer and a J-beta primer mix. Every individual sample yielded 2.5 million or more paired-end reads (each containing CDR3). A single record per CDR3 protein comes from TCRdb applying MiXCR to the 5' RACE reads. Of roughly 1,300,000 distinct CDR3 sequences in the sample, approximately 59% were seen once. Drawn from each donor were roughly 9.4 milliliters of peripheral blood. Per sample, at least 6 micrograms of total RNA were extracted. Findings of the study overall: Long-lived donors exceeded aged donors in naive CD4+ cells and diversity.

This receptor was taken from a man younger than 35 in good health. The rearrangement joins TRBV20-1 to TRBJ2-2; 7 nucleotides match TRBD1. Material for sequencing was blood. Here the CDR3 DNA reads TGCAGTGCTAGAAGGCCGACAGGGCGGGCCGGGGAGCTGTTTTTT. It encodes CSARRPTGRAGELFF.